The 14 T cell receptor beta chains below come from one sample, sequenced in a study of blood T cell repertoires in COVID-19 (dated by TCRdb to about 2020). Library method: the immunoSEQ multiplex PCR assay. TCRdb limited this immuneACCESS table to in-frame rearrangements with V and J called. A share of clones is missing; checked studies link under half to unresolved V genes, and the rest is unexplained. This sample is represented by approximately 390,000 clones; around 87% of them were singletons. 2.3% of the sample is in the top ten clones. The sequenced sample consisted of peripheral blood. The receptors stem from a woman aged 60 to 75 with COVID-19, enrolled during active disease.

The CDR3 reads CASSESRGLAGYNEQFF. CDR3 nucleotide sequence: TGTGCCAGCAGTGAGAGTCGGGGACTAGCGGGTTACAATGAGCAGTTCTTC. V and J are TRBV6-1 and TRBJ2-1; the match to TRBD2 covers 12 bases. Per germline, CDR1 MNHNS and CDR2 SASEGT. The CDR3 covers 17 residues. V lost 3 bases and J lost 4; bases outside the gene matches: 7.

This sequence joins TRBV14 and TRBJ2-1; 8 positions agree with TRBD2. This CDR3 spans 15 amino acids. In germline, CDR1 is SGHDN, CDR2 FVKESK. Trimming removed 6 bases from V and 4 bases from J; junction bases left unmatched: 8. CDR3 coding DNA: TGTGCCAGCAGATCCGGGACTAGGACTTACAATGAGCAGTTCTTC. It yields the protein CASRSGTRTYNEQFF.

The chain joins TRBV5-1 to TRBJ1-6, with 11 bases aligning to TRBD1. Germline CDR1 is SGHRS and CDR2 is YFSETQ. V lost 4 bases, J lost 4 bases, and 4 bases stayed unmatched. The CDR3 is 16 residues long. The CDR3 DNA sequence: TGCGCCAGCAGCGGTGGACAGGGGGCTTATAATTCACCCCTCCACTTT. This translates into CASSGGQGAYNSPLHF.

This sequence joins TRBV6-5 and TRBJ1-1; D is uncertain. Trimming removed 6 bases at V and 1 base at J, with 9 bases between. CDR1 is MNHEY and CDR2 is SVGAGI in the germline V gene. The CDR3 is 13 residues long. This CDR3 is CASRVHRNTEAFF. Written as DNA, the CDR3 is TGTGCCAGCAGGGTTCACAGGAACACTGAAGCTTTCTTT.

The rearrangement links TRBV4-2 to TRBJ1-4; 8 bases align to TRBD1. The CDR3 extends over 15 amino acids. Germline V CDR1 and CDR2: LGHNA, YNFKEQ. V lost 3 bases to trimming and J lost 5 bases; unmatched junction nucleotides: 5. The CDR3 DNA follows: TGTGCCAGCAGCCATCCCGGGACAGGAAATGAAAAACTGTTTTTT. This sequence encodes CASSHPGTGNEKLFF.

The chain has TRBV28 and TRBJ1-1; D unresolved. Deletions cut 2 bases from V and 7 bases from J, with 8 bases between. CDR3 size: 12 residues. Germline V gives CDR1 MDHEN, CDR2 SYDVKM. CDR3 nucleotide sequence: TGTGCCAGCAGTTTACTACAGTTTGAAGCTTTCTTT. Its protein is CASSLLQFEAFF. Full variable domain (missing parts from reference TRBV28 and TRBJ1-1): DVKVTQSSRYLVKRTGEKVFLECVQDMDHENMFWYRQDPGLGLRLIYFSYDVKMKEKGDIPEGYSVSREKKERFSLILESASTNQTSMYLCASSLLQFEAFFGQGTRLTVV.

The J gene is TRBJ1-2, the V gene TRBV9, with 9 bases that match TRBD1. With 0 bases clipped from V and 4 bases from J, the junction kept 10 bases outside the gene matches. From germline, CDR1 is SGDLS and CDR2 YYNGEE. The CDR3 covers 17 residues. The CDR3 DNA reads as TGTGCCAGCAGCGTAGCTAAGGGGGACAGGGAAGGCTATGGCTACACCTTC. This codes for CASSVAKGDREGYGYTF.

The genes are TRBV28 and TRBJ1-4; 8 nucleotides align to TRBD1. This CDR3 is 15 amino acids long. With V trimmed by 3 bases and J by 10 bases, 10 bases remained unmatched. Germline CDR1 MDHEN, CDR2 SYDVKM. The CDR3 loop reads CASSLGGTGMGKLFF. For the CDR3, the DNA is TGTGCCAGCAGTTTGGGGGGGACAGGTATGGGAAAACTGTTTTTT.

This rearrangement joins TRBV19 to TRBJ2-2; D may be TRBD1 (6 bases). V dropped 4 bases and J dropped 4 bases, with 13 bases sitting between them. In germline, CDR1 is LNHDA, CDR2 SQIVND (reference sequence). This CDR3 contains 15 residues. CDR3 sequence: CASSSDNRATGELFF. CDR3 nucleotides: TGTGCCAGTAGTAGCGATAACAGGGCCACCGGGGAGCTGTTTTTT.

This clone appeared a few times. V and J are TRBV5-1 and TRBJ1-2; D not certain. The germline gives CDR1 SGHRS, CDR2 YFSETQ. This CDR3 is built from 14 residues. V was shortened by 0 bases and J by 6 bases, with 12 bases between the two germline ends. CDR3 DNA sequence: TGCGCCAGCAGCTTGGCGTTGGGAGGAGATGGCTACACCTTC. Translating gives CASSLALGGDGYTF. The variable domain in full, completed from reference TRBV5-1 and TRBJ1-2, reads KAGVTQTPRYLIKTRGQQVTLSCSPISGHRSVSWYQQTPGQGLQFLFEYFSETQRNKGNFPGRFSGRQFSNSRSEMNVSTLELGDSALYLCASSLALGGDGYTFGSGTRLTVV.

The rearrangement joins TRBV9 to TRBJ1-3; D is unresolved. This CDR3 has 15 residues. The V and J ends lost 0 bases and 0 bases respectively, with 7 bases between them. CDR1 and CDR2 from the germline V gene are SGDLS and YYNGEE. CDR3 DNA sequence: TGTGCCAGCAGCGTAGGATCGAGCTCTGGAAACACCATATATTTT. Protein: CASSVGSSSGNTIYF.

The chain has TRBV7-2 and TRBJ1-1, with no clear D. Per germline, CDR1 SGHTA and CDR2 FQGNSA. Trimming removed 1 base from V and 1 base from J, with 10 bases in between. The CDR3 loop spans 15 amino acids. The CDR3 region is CASSLVALGNTEAFF. The CDR3 DNA is TGTGCCAGCAGCTTAGTAGCCCTAGGGAACACTGAAGCTTTCTTT.

This chain links TRBV6-2 or TRBV6-3 with TRBJ2-1; 9 nucleotides agree with TRBD2. Germline V lookup: CDR1 MNHEY, CDR2 SVGEGT. J gave up 0 bases and V 2 bases, and 11 bases lay outside the gene matches. The CDR3 contains 19 residues. The CDR3 sequence: CASSYLAGGPSSSYNEQFF. The CDR3, as DNA: TGTGCCAGCAGTTACCTGGCGGGGGGGCCCTCAAGCTCCTACAATGAGCAGTTCTTC.

This clone was seen just once. The chain uses TRBV7-2 and TRBJ2-7; 9 nucleotides agree with TRBD1. The V gene's germline CDR1 is SGHTA and CDR2 FQGNSA. J was trimmed by 6 bases and V by 3 bases; bases with no gene match: 6. This CDR3 has 14 amino acids. CDR3 amino acids: CASSFRDRVGEQYF. The CDR3 nucleotides read TGTGCCAGCAGCTTCCGGGACAGGGTAGGCGAGCAGTACTTC.